This T cell receptor (beta chain) was recovered during a study of immune evolution from preneoplasia to lung adenocarcinoma. Study observations and caveats: From normal lung to invasive adenocarcinoma, top clone frequencies appeared to decrease.

Histologic diagnosis was independently verified by two lung pathologists. Profiling relied on immunoSEQ multiplex PCR, and the TCRdb table lists in-frame clones only, not all of them. The table lists about 5,600 clones, about three quarters of them singletons. Notes on this clone: Its specificity is not known.

Material for sequencing was FFPE lung adenocarcinoma in situ tissue. The sequence was obtained from a person aged 60-79 years with lung adenocarcinoma.

This chain's CDR3 is CSVGQGVNTEAFF. The CDR3, as DNA: TGCAGCGTTGGGCAGGGGGTAAACACTGAAGCTTTCTTT. V is TRBV29-1 and J is TRBJ1-1; TRBD1 aligns across 7 bases. Germline V gene data show CDR1 as SQVTM and CDR2 as ANQGSEA. The length of the CDR3 is 13 residues. V lost 4 bases, J lost 2 bases, and 4 bases stayed unmatched.